The next 16 T cell receptor beta chains were all read from a single sample in a study of blood T cell repertoires in COVID-19. The repertoire was sequenced with immunoSEQ multiplex PCR; TCRdb's copy has only in-frame clones and lacks some. The table lists about 100,000 clones, approximately 87% of them singletons. Sequenced: peripheral blood. Receptors were obtained from a man aged 50-59 years with acute or convalescent COVID-19.

This chain joins TRBV5-1 and TRBJ2-7; 7 nucleotides agree with TRBD2. Germline CDR1 reads SGHRS; CDR2 reads YFSETQ. The V segment lost 4 bases and the J segment 3 bases; nucleotides outside the gene matches: 4. The CDR3 is 13 residues long. Here the CDR3 reads CASSRLAGYEQYF. CDR3 nucleotide sequence: TGCGCCAGCAGCCGACTAGCAGGCTACGAGCAGTACTTC.

The sample holds a few counts of this clone. V and J are TRBV5-1 and TRBJ2-3, with D possibly being TRBD1 (5 bases). Germline CDR1 reads SGHRS; CDR2 reads YFSETQ. The CDR3 has 14 residues. V gave up 9 bases and J gave up 2 bases, with 16 bases separating them. The CDR3 bases are TGCGCCACCGAACGACAGTGCTCCACAGATACGCAGTATTTT. Its protein product is CATERQCSTDTQYF.

This chain uses TRBV27 with TRBJ2-5; 11 bases match TRBD2. Germline CDR1 reads MNHEY; CDR2 reads SMNVEV (reference sequence). The J segment lost 5 bases and the V segment lost 2 bases, leaving 4 bases of the junction unmatched. The length of the CDR3 is 15 residues. In DNA, the CDR3 is TGTGCCAGCAGTTTAGGCGCTAGCGGGGGGGAGACCCAGTACTTC. Translated, it gives CASSLGASGGETQYF.

The chain employs TRBV24-1 and TRBJ1-4; TRBD1 agrees at 8 bases. The CDR3 is 15 amino acids. CDR1 and CDR2 (germline): KGHDR, SFDVKD. With 4 bases clipped from V and 5 bases from J, the junction kept 5 bases outside the gene matches. DNA for the CDR3: TGTGCCACCAGTGAAGGGACAGGCGGAAATGAAAAACTGTTTTTT. Translating gives CATSEGTGGNEKLFF.

V usage is TRBV2 and J usage is TRBJ2-2, with 9 positions matching TRBD2. Germline trimming cut 4 bases from V and 5 bases from J; bases unmatched to any gene: 5. The CDR3 is 15 residues long. Germline-derived CDR1 and CDR2 are SNHLY and FYNNEI. The DNA for the CDR3 is TGTGCCAGCAGTGGAGCGGGAGGTAGGACCGGGGAGCTGTTTTTT. Its protein is CASSGAGGRTGELFF.

This chain joins TRBV7-8 and TRBJ2-3, with D possibly TRBD2 on 6 matching bases. This CDR3 spans 14 amino acids. The V and J ends lost 4 bases and 2 bases respectively, with 10 bases between them. Germline CDR1 and CDR2: SGHVS and FQNEAQ. The CDR3 is CASSYSGVTDTQYF. CDR3 nucleotide sequence: TGTGCCAGCAGCTACTCGGGGGTCACAGATACGCAGTATTTT.

The V and J genes are TRBV28 and TRBJ2-7; perhaps TRBD1 as D (6 bases). The CDR3 sequence is 14 residues long. Germline loops: CDR1 MDHEN, CDR2 SYDVKM. V lost 6 bases to trimming and J lost 2 bases, with 14 bases between them. The CDR3: CASSDRPTPYEQYF. The CDR3 DNA follows: TGTGCCAGCAGCGACAGGCCTACACCCTACGAGCAGTACTTC.

This chain links TRBV29-1 with TRBJ2-3; tentatively, D is TRBD1 (5 bases). Germline V lookup: CDR1 SQVTM, CDR2 ANQGSEA. The CDR3 is made up of 13 amino acids. The V gene lost 3 bases and the J gene lost 8 bases, with 15 bases spanning the gap. The CDR3, as DNA: TGCAGCGTTGATGGCAAGGTGCAGGGTACGCAGTATTTT. Its translation: CSVDGKVQGTQYF.

The chain joins TRBV4-2 to TRBJ2-7; 9 bases line up with TRBD2. The CDR3 has 15 amino acids. Looked up from germline, CDR1 is LGHNA and CDR2 is YNFKEQ. With V trimmed by 3 bases and J by 4 bases, 7 bases remained unmatched. This CDR3 is CASSQIAGDFYEQYF. CDR3 coding DNA: TGTGCCAGCAGCCAGATAGCGGGAGATTTTTACGAGCAGTACTTC.

The chain joins TRBV6-5 to TRBJ2-7; TRBD1 is a possible D gene (5 bases). The CDR3 extends over 15 amino acids. Germline CDR1 and CDR2: MNHEY and SVGAGI. V lost 6 bases and J 4 bases, leaving 19 bases between the germline ends. In DNA, the CDR3 is TGTGCCAGCAGCCCGCGGTCAGGGATAGGTTACGAGCAGTACTTC. This encodes CASSPRSGIGYEQYF.

This chain joins TRBV18 and TRBJ1-1; 7 bases line up with TRBD1. This CDR3 comprises 14 residues. Germline values: CDR1 KGHSH, CDR2 LQKENI. The trim removed 4 bases at V and 3 bases at J, leaving 5 bases unmatched. CDR3 coding DNA: TGTGCCAGCTCACAGGGGGCAGGGGACACTGAAGCTTTCTTT. As protein: CASSQGAGDTEAFF.

This CDR3 reads CASSLYGIETQYF. CDR3 bases: TGTGCCAGCAGCTTGTACGGGATTGAGACCCAGTACTTC. V is TRBV5-4 and J is TRBJ2-5; maybe TRBD2 (5 bases). Deletions cut 1 base from V and 5 bases from J, with 9 bases between. The germline gives CDR1 SGHNT, CDR2 YYREEE (reference sequence). CDR3 length: 13 amino acids.

The V and J genes are TRBV15 and TRBJ2-7, with 8 bases lining up with TRBD1. Unmatched junction bases numbered 11, after V lost 4 bases and J lost 6 bases. CDR3 length: 15 residues. CDR1 LNHNV and CDR2 YYDKDF come from the germline V gene (reference sequence). Written as DNA, the CDR3 is TGTGCCACCAGCACCCGACAGGGGAGTACGGGCGAGCAGTACTTC. Encoded protein: CATSTRQGSTGEQYF.

The CDR3 loop reads CASSWTSLAEAFF. The CDR3 nucleotides read TGTGCCAGCAGTTGGACTAGTTTGGCTGAAGCTTTCTTT. The genes are TRBV28 and TRBJ1-1, with no clear D. This CDR3 comprises 13 residues. Germline V CDR1 and CDR2: MDHEN, SYDVKM. V dropped 4 bases and J dropped 6 bases, with 12 bases sitting between them.

The chain uses TRBV11-3 and TRBJ2-1; 10 nucleotides match TRBD1. This CDR3 comprises 15 residues. Germline-derived CDR1 and CDR2 are SGHNT and YENEEA. Losses at the gene ends were 1 base for V and 7 bases for J; bases not matched to a gene: 4. The CDR3 spells CASSLVGTGVNEQFF. The CDR3 nucleotides are TGTGCCAGCAGCTTAGTTGGGACAGGGGTAAATGAGCAGTTCTTC.

The chain joins TRBV4-1 to TRBJ2-5; TRBD2 matches 11 bases. This CDR3 is 16 amino acids long. Trimming cost V 5 bases and J 3 bases; bases outside gene matches: 8. The germline gives CDR1 MGHRA, CDR2 YSYEKL. The CDR3 DNA reads as TGCGCCAGCAGCTCAGGGACTAGCGGAGTTAAAGAGACCCAGTACTTC. This translates into CASSSGTSGVKETQYF.